Sequencing of this T cell receptor beta chain was carried out in a study of blood T cell repertoires in COVID-19. Overall study context: COVID-19 samples, acute and convalescent, were from the United States, Italy and Spain. PBMCs, B-cell-depleted T cells, or T cells provided the cDNA or gDNA that made up the material.

Original processing notes: Reference gene primer amplification gave nucleated cell count estimates. Using immunoSEQ multiplex PCR, the repertoire was profiled, and TCRdb retains in-frame clones only, with some absent. The V and J calls and the clone size are those of that table, but D and trimming were determined from the DNA. Among roughly 410,000 clones, 70% to 90% were seen once, and the ten largest hold roughly 1.6%. A single count supports this clone. The V end was cut by 8 bases, the J end by 8 bases, with 10 bases between. This CDR3 region has 10 residues. CDR1 is SGHVS and CDR2 is FQNEAQ in the germline V gene.

The genes are TRBV7-8 and TRBJ2-7, with D possibly TRBD1 on 5 matching bases. The sequencing sample was made of peripheral blood. The sequence was obtained from a woman aged 40 to 49 with COVID-19, enrolled during active disease. This chain's CDR3 is CASAREKQYF. DNA for the CDR3: TGTGCCAGCGCCAGGGAAAAGCAGTACTTC.